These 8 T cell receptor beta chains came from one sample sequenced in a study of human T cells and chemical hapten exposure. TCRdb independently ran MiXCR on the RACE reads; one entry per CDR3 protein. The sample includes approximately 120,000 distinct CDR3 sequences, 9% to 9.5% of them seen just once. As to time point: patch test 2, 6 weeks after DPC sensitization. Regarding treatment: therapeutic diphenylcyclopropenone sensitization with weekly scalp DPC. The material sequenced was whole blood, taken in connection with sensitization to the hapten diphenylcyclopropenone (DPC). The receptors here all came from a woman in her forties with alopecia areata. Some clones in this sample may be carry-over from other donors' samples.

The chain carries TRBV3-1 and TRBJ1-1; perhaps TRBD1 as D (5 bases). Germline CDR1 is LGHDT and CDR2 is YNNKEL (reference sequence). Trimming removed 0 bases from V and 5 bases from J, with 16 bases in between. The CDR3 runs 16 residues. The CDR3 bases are TGTGCCAGCAGCCAAGACGGGGCAGCTGAGGGGACTGAAGCTTTCTTT. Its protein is CASSQDGAAEGTEAFF.

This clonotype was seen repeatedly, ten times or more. CDR3 in amino acids: CASSQVSQARRYNEQFF. In DNA, the CDR3 is TGCGCCAGCAGCCAAGTCAGCCAGGCCCGTAGGTACAATGAGCAGTTCTTC. This rearrangement joins TRBV4-1 to TRBJ2-1, with D unclear. The CDR3 has 17 residues. Trimming pared 1 base from V and 4 bases from J, leaving 17 bases between. Germline V gene lookup returns CDR1 MGHRA and CDR2 YSYEKL.

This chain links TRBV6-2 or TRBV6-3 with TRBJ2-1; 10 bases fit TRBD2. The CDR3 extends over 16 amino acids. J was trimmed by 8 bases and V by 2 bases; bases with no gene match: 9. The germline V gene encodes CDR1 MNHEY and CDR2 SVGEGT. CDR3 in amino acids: CASSYAQRGGLDEQFF. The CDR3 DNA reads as TGTGCCAGCAGTTACGCACAGCGGGGGGGCTTGGATGAGCAGTTCTTC.

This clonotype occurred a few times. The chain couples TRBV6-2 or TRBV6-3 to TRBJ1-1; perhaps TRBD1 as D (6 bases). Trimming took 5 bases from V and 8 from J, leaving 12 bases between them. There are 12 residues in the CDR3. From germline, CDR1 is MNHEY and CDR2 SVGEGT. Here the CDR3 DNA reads TGTGCCAGCAGTGGCGGGGGCGACGAAGCTTTCTTT. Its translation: CASSGGGDEAFF.

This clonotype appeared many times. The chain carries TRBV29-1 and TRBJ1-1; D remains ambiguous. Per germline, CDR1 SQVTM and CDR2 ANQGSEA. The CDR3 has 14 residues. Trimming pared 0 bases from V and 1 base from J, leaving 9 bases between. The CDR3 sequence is CSVEDPAGNTEAFF. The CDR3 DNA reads TGCAGCGTTGAAGATCCGGCAGGGAACACTGAAGCTTTCTTT.

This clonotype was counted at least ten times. The CDR3 sequence is CSARERQSGRGYTF. The DNA of the CDR3 is TGCAGTGCTAGGGAGAGACAGTCGGGGCGTGGCTACACCTTC. The gene calls are TRBV20-1 and TRBJ1-2, with D possibly being TRBD1 (5 bases). V lost 3 bases to trimming and J lost 7 bases, with 18 bases between them. Germline V CDR1 and CDR2: DFQATT, SNEGSKA (reference sequence). CDR3 length: 14 residues.

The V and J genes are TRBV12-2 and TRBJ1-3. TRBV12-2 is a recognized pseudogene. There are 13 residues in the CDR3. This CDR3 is CASRLRDGNTIYF. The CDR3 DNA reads TGTGCAAGTCGCTTAAGAGATGGAAACACCATATATTTT.

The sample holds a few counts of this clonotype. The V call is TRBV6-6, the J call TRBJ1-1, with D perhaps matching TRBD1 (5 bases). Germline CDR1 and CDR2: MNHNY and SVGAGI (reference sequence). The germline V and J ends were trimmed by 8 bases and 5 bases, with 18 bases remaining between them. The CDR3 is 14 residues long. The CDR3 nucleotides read TGTGCCAGCTATGCGCCGACAGTACTGACTGAAGCTTTCTTT. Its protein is CASYAPTVLTEAFF.